The entry below describes one T cell receptor beta chain. This entry comes from a study of shared clonotypes between healthy human individuals. The study separated CD4+ cells into CD45RA+ naive and CD45RA-negative memory subsets. Per germline, CDR1 SEHNR and CDR2 FQNEAQ (reference sequence). V was clipped by 5 bases and J by 0 bases, with 10 bases between them. The CDR3 has 14 residues. Clones were read by immunoSEQ multiplex PCR, and TCRdb kept only the in-frame ones, dropping some. The sample includes fewer than 400,000 clones, roughly 70% seen only once; the top ten take around 10%. The chain recombines TRBV7-9 with TRBJ1-1; D unresolved. This sequence was found in a man younger than 40 in good health. Sequencing was carried out using memory CD4+ T cells sorted from blood. Subset reported: CD45RA-negative fraction. CDR3 loop: CASSRGRMNTEAFF. As DNA, the CDR3 is TGTGCCAGCAGCCGAGGACGGATGAACACTGAAGCTTTCTTT. Using reference TRBV7-9 and TRBJ1-1 for the parts outside the CDR3, the full variable domain is DTGVSQNPRHKITKRGQNVTFRCDPISEHNRLYWYRQTLGQGPEFLTYFQNEAQLEKSRLLSDRFSAERPKGSFSTLEIQRTEQGDSAMYLCASSRGRMNTEAFFGQGTRLTVV.